This is a list of T cell receptor beta chains from one sample in a study of blood T cell repertoires in COVID-19. Profiled with immunoSEQ multiplex PCR; TCRdb holds only in-frame clones, not every one. Counted here are around 270,000 clones, roughly 90% occurring once; the ten biggest clones make up under 0.95%. Sequenced input: peripheral blood. The receptor set was obtained from a man in his thirties or forties with acute or convalescent COVID-19. Both conserved end residues are trimmed from each CDR3.

ASSYLEQGRRGAF TRBV6-6
ASSQNRDRLTDTQY TRBV3-1/TRBV3-2
ASSQGQAPGELF TRBV11-1
AWREGIYGYT TRBV30
ASSLRDRLKGEAF TRBV28
ASSSQGAANTGELF TRBV6-5
ASSSGGSGANVLT TRBV6-5
ATSDPSSGYEQF TRBV24-1
ASSLDRGSYEQY TRBV5-6
ASSETGGTGTDTQY TRBV25-1
AWRLGATYGYT TRBV30
ASRRVGVGYT TRBV5-6
ASSLYRGSSEKLF TRBV28
ASTFGGGHNTEAF TRBV28
ASSLQTGVGNTIY TRBV7-2
ASSLGSGAETQY TRBV7-3
ATIRQGNSNQPQH TRBV19
AWSTSGVPVDEQY TRBV30
ASRTSGRSYEQY TRBV6-5
ASSYTGAYNSPLH TRBV6-2/TRBV6-3
ASSGIGQGVSPLH TRBV9
AWTAKRQLLNEQY TRBV30
ASSVDHIANEQF TRBV9
AISDLAGGRGENIQY TRBV10-3